The 20 T cell receptor beta chains listed next were all sequenced from one sample in a study of human T cells and chemical hapten exposure. Time point: pre-sensitization, week 0. Treatment specified: therapeutic diphenylcyclopropenone sensitization with weekly scalp DPC. Each CDR3 protein gets one entry after TCRdb re-called the RACE reads with MiXCR. The repertoire includes roughly 80,000 distinct CDR3 sequences, around 15% of them detected once, and 3.5% to 6% sits in the top ten. The material was whole blood, obtained in connection with sensitization to the hapten diphenylcyclopropenone (DPC). These receptors came from a woman in her forties or fifties with alopecia areata. Some clones in this sample may be carry-over from other donors' samples.

There are a few counts of this clonotype. The chain combines TRBV18 with TRBJ2-6, with D hard to call. The ends were cut back, 1 base at V and 1 base at J, with 20 bases in the middle. The germline gives CDR1 KGHSH, CDR2 LQKENI. This CDR3 region has 20 residues. CDR3: CASSPQFLAAAQSGANVLTF. The DNA for the CDR3 is TGTGCCAGCTCACCACAGTTTCTGGCCGCCGCTCAATCTGGGGCCAACGTCCTGACTTTC.

Only a few counts were recorded for this clonotype. V gene TRBV21-1 combines with J gene TRBJ2-7; the table's D gene call, TRBD2, was not cross checked with the DNA. TRBV21-1 is an annotated pseudogene. The length of the CDR3 is 15 residues. CDR3 region: CASSLRLRGHYEQYF. The CDR3 region has the DNA TGTGCCAGCAGCTTACGACTGCGCGGGCACTACGAGCAGTACTTC.

The chain joins TRBV10-3 to TRBJ2-1; 16 nucleotides agree with TRBD2. The CDR3 sequence is 17 residues long. V gave up 5 bases and J gave up 5 bases; unmatched junction bases: 6. Per the germline V gene, CDR1 is ENHRY and CDR2 is SYGVKD. The CDR3 DNA follows: TGTGCCATCAGTAAGACCGGGACTAGCGGGAGGGACAATGAGCAGTTCTTC. It specifies CAISKTGTSGRDNEQFF.

Notes on this clonotype: A much larger clonotype is one base distant, so this may be a read error. Here the CDR3 DNA reads TGCAGTGCTAGATCGCCAGGAGCAACCGGGGAGCTGTTTTTT. Its translation: CSARSPGATGELFF. The rearrangement links TRBV20-1 to TRBJ2-2; the D is unclear. Germline CDR1 reads DFQATT; CDR2 reads SNEGSKA (reference sequence). The CDR3 covers 14 residues. V was clipped by 2 bases and J by 5 bases, with 12 bases between them.

The V gene is TRBV9, the J gene TRBJ2-2; 9 nucleotides agree with TRBD2. V shed 4 bases and J 5 bases; nucleotides not matched to a gene: 3. There are 14 residues in the CDR3. Germline V gives CDR1 SGDLS, CDR2 YYNGEE. The CDR3 DNA reads as TGTGCCAGCAGCAGCGGGGGGAGTACCGGGGAGCTGTTTTTT. Translation: CASSSGGSTGELFF. The whole variable domain, remainder taken from reference TRBV9 and TRBJ2-2, is DSGVTQTPKHLITATGQRVTLRCSPRSGDLSVYWYQQSLDQGLQFLIQYYNGEERAKGNILERFSAQQFPDLHSELNLSSLELGDSALYFCASSSGGSTGELFFGEGSRLTVL.

J is TRBJ2-2 and V is TRBV3-1, with D maybe TRBD2 (5 bases). V dropped 2 bases and J dropped 3 bases, with 7 bases sitting between them. This CDR3 has 14 residues. Germline CDR1 LGHDT, CDR2 YNNKEL (reference sequence). The CDR3 DNA is TGTGCCAGCAGCCAACCGCGGGACACCGGGGAGCTGTTTTTT. It codes for CASSQPRDTGELFF.

This clonotype was recorded once. This may be a read error, as it is one base from a much larger clone. The rearrangement links TRBV7-2 to TRBJ2-3, with 10 positions matching TRBD1. The V segment lost 5 bases and the J segment 8 bases; nucleotides outside the gene matches: 13. The CDR3 is 16 residues long. Germline V gives CDR1 SGHTA, CDR2 FQGNSA. This CDR3 is CASSTRTGGIAGTQYF. CDR3 sequence (DNA): TGTGCCAGCAGCACACGGACAGGGGGTATCGCAGGTACGCAGTATTTT.

V usage is TRBV19 and J usage is TRBJ1-1; D perhaps matches TRBD1 (5 bases). This CDR3 comprises 14 residues. V was clipped by 5 bases and J by 1 base, with 11 bases between them. Per germline, CDR1 LNHDA and CDR2 SQIVND (reference sequence). DNA of the CDR3: TGTGCCAGTAGTCGACAGATAGGGAACACTGAAGCTTTCTTT. Amino acids: CASSRQIGNTEAFF.

The chain uses TRBV28 and TRBJ2-5, with D unresolved. V lost 8 bases to trimming and J lost 3 bases, with 19 bases between them. Germline V gene data show CDR1 as MDHEN and CDR2 as SYDVKM. This CDR3 has 15 amino acids. The CDR3 protein is CASSSPGREEETQYF. DNA for the CDR3: TGTGCCAGCTCCTCGCCCGGACGCGAAGAAGAGACCCAGTACTTC.

This clonotype was detected only a few times. V gene TRBV6-6 combines with J gene TRBJ1-5; D may be TRBD1 (6 bases). V lost 2 bases and J lost 3, with 11 bases in between. This CDR3 spans 15 amino acids. The germline V gene encodes CDR1 MNHNY and CDR2 SVGAGI (reference sequence). Here the CDR3 DNA reads TGTGCCAGCAGTTACGCAGGGGCCACCAATCAGCCCCAGCATTTT. It codes for CASSYAGATNQPQHF.

This clonotype has more than one count but fewer than ten. The chain combines TRBV6-6 with TRBJ1-1; no clear D. Trimming removed 5 bases at V and 1 base at J, with 8 bases between. Germline CDR1 is MNHNY and CDR2 is SVGAGI (reference sequence). The CDR3 covers 13 residues. The CDR3 reads CASSEVENTEAFF. The CDR3 nucleotides read TGTGCCAGCAGTGAGGTGGAGAACACTGAAGCTTTCTTT.

A few counts support this clonotype. The chain recombines TRBV29-1 with TRBJ1-5, with TRBD1 as a possible D gene (5 bases). The CDR3 spans 14 residues. The germline V gene has CDR1 SQVTM and CDR2 ANQGSEA. V dropped 5 bases and J dropped 3 bases, with 14 bases sitting between them. CDR3: CSVSTAGHNQPQHF. In DNA, the CDR3 is TGCAGCGTTTCGACGGCAGGGCACAATCAGCCCCAGCATTTT.

This clonotype was seen more than once but under ten times. The V call is TRBV10-2, the J call TRBJ2-2; possible D gene TRBD1, 6 bases. The V gene lost 8 bases and the J gene lost 4 bases, with 14 bases spanning the gap. The CDR3 is 14 residues long. Germline V gene data show CDR1 as WSHSY and CDR2 as SAAADI. DNA of the CDR3: TGCGCCAGCCGTGGGGGCATAAGCACCGGGGAGCTGTTTTTT. Translating gives CASRGGISTGELFF.

Notes on this clonotype: Likely a read error: the CDR3 ends without its conserved phenylalanine or tryptophan. The CDR3, as DNA: TGTGCCAGCAGCCCGGACAGGGGTAATGAAAAACTGTTTTCT. Residues: CASSPDRGNEKLFS. This chain joins TRBV7-2 and TRBJ1-4; 9 positions match TRBD1. The CDR3 contains 14 residues. The junction had 2 bases not matched to a gene; V was cut back by 5 bases and J by 4 bases. Germline V lookup: CDR1 SGHTA, CDR2 FQGNSA.

This chain connects TRBV12-3 or TRBV12-4 to TRBJ2-1; D call uncertain. The CDR3 loop spans 12 amino acids. Deletions cut 3 bases from V and 3 bases from J, with 3 bases between. CDR3 sequence (DNA): TGTGCCAGCAGTTTTGGCTACAATGAGCAGTTCTTC. Translation: CASSFGYNEQFF.

V is TRBV5-1 and J is TRBJ2-1; 7 bases agree with TRBD1. The CDR3 is made up of 15 amino acids. Unmatched junction bases numbered 2, after V lost 0 bases and J lost 2 bases. Germline-derived CDR1 and CDR2 are SGHRS and YFSETQ. CDR3 sequence reads: CASSLDGTAYNEQFF. CDR3 DNA sequence: TGCGCCAGCAGCTTGGACGGGACAGCCTACAATGAGCAGTTCTTC. The full variable domain, completed using reference TRBV5-1 and TRBJ2-1, is KAGVTQTPRYLIKTRGQQVTLSCSPISGHRSVSWYQQTPGQGLQFLFEYFSETQRNKGNFPGRFSGRQFSNSRSEMNVSTLELGDSALYLCASSLDGTAYNEQFFGPGTRLTVL.

This clonotype appeared a few times. This rearrangement joins TRBV7-2 to TRBJ2-5; TRBD2 matches at 9 bases. Germline trimming cut 3 bases from V and 9 bases from J; bases unmatched to any gene: 2. Germline lookup yields CDR1 SGHTA and CDR2 FQGNSA. The CDR3 loop spans 12 amino acids. CDR3 sequence reads: CASSFQREAQYF. Written as DNA, the CDR3 is TGTGCCAGCAGCTTTCAGCGGGAGGCCCAGTACTTC.

V gene TRBV10-2 combines with J gene TRBJ2-1; the match to TRBD2 covers 11 bases. This CDR3 is 15 amino acids long. V lost 6 bases to trimming and J lost 3 bases; unmatched junction nucleotides: 4. Germline V CDR1 and CDR2: WSHSY, SAAADI. CDR3 DNA: TGCGCCAGCAGGATACTAGCGGGGGACTACAATGAGCAGTTCTTC. Amino acid sequence: CASRILAGDYNEQFF.

This clonotype was seen a few times. CDR3 nucleotide sequence: TGCAGCGTTGAAGGTGAGCTAGCGAGAAACTATGGCTACACCTTC. This translates into CSVEGELARNYGYTF. The rearrangement joins TRBV29-1 to TRBJ1-2; unclear D gene. The CDR3 has 15 amino acids. Germline CDR1 and CDR2: SQVTM and ANQGSEA. Trimming left V 1 base short and J 2 bases short, with 14 bases between.

The chain joins TRBV5-5 to TRBJ2-7; perhaps TRBD1 as D (6 bases). This CDR3 contains 15 residues. The V gene's germline CDR1 is SGHKS and CDR2 YYEKEE (reference sequence). V was clipped by 2 bases and J by 0 bases, with 12 bases between them. This CDR3 is CASSFETGRSYEQYF. CDR3 in DNA: TGTGCCAGCAGCTTTGAGACAGGCCGCTCCTACGAGCAGTACTTC.